This record covers a single T cell receptor beta chain. The sample comes from a study of blood T cell repertoires in COVID-19. Clones were read by immunoSEQ multiplex PCR, and TCRdb kept only the in-frame ones, dropping some. The sample lists under 150,000 clones; 88% were seen once. What was sequenced was peripheral blood. The TCR was taken from a human donor in a cohort sampled during active COVID-19.

The CDR3 here is CASSLVANNEQFF. The CDR3, as DNA: TGTGCCAGCAGCTTGGTGGCCAACAATGAGCAGTTCTTC. This chain links TRBV5-4 with TRBJ2-1; no clear D. Germline V gene data show CDR1 as SGHNT and CDR2 as YYREEE (reference sequence). CDR3 length: 13 amino acids. The V end lost 0 bases, the J end lost 5 bases, and 6 bases lay between the germline ends.